A single TCR beta chain is shown here with its context. The data were taken from a study of radiotherapy plus CTLA-4 blockade in lung cancer. Here immunoSEQ multiplex PCR was the method, and the copy in TCRdb shows in-frame clones only, minus some. The sample carries about 98,000 clones, roughly four fifths recorded once. CDR3 length: 14 amino acids. With 6 bases removed from V and 0 bases from J, the gap between germline ends came to 11 bases. Germline V gene data show CDR1 as LNHDA and CDR2 as SQIVND (reference sequence). The receptor comes from a human donor with non-small cell lung cancer who had a partial response to radiotherapy plus ipilimumab. This rearrangement joins TRBV19 to TRBJ1-2; TRBD1 might be the D (5 bases). The material was peripheral blood, obtained from a patient treated with radiotherapy plus ipilimumab. CDR3: CASSRTQSNYGYTF. As DNA, the CDR3 is TGTGCCAGTAGCCGGACACAATCTAACTATGGCTACACCTTC. The whole variable domain, filled in from reference TRBV19 and TRBJ1-2, reads DGGITQSPKYLFRKEGQNVTLSCEQNLNHDAMYWYRQDPGQGLRLIYYSQIVNDFQKGDIAEGYSVSREKKESFPLTVTSAQKNPTAFYLCASSRTQSNYGYTFGSGTRLTVV.